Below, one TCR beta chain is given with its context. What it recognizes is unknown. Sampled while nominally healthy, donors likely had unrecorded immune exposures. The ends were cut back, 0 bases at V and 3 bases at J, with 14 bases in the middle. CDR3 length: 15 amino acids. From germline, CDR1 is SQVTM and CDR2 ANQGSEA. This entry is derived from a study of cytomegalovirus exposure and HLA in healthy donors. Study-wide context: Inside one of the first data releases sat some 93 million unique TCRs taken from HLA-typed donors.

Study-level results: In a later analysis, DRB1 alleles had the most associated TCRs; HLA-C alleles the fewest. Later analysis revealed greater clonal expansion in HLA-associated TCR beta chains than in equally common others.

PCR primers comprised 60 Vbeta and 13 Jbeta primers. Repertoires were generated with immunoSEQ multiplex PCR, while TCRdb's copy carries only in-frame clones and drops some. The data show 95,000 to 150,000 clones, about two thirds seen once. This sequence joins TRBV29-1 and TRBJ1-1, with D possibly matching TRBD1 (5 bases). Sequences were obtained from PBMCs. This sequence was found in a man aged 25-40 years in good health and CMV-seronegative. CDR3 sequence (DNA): TGCAGCGTTGAAGAACGGGGTCGGGGGGACACTGAAGCTTTCTTT. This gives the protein CSVEERGRGDTEAFF.